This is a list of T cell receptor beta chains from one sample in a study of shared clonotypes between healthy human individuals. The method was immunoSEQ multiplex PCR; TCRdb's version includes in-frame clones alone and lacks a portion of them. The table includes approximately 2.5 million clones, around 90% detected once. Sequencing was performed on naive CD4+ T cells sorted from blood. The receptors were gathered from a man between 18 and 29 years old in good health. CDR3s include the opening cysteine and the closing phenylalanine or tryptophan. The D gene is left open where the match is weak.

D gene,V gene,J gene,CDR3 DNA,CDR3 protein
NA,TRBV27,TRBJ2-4,TGTGCCAGCAGTTCAGGGTTCCTAGCCAAAAACATTCAGTACTTC,CASSSGFLAKNIQYF
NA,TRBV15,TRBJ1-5,TGTGCCACCAGCAGAGAGATGGGAGGCGGCAATCAGCCCCAGCATTTT,CATSREMGGGNQPQHF
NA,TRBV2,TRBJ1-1,TGTGCCAGCAGTGGTGGAGAGAACACTGAAGCTTTCTTT,CASSGGENTEAFF
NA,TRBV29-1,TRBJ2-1,TGCAGCGTAAAGAGACTAAACAATGAGCAGTTCTTC,CSVKRLNNEQFF
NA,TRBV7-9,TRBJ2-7,TGTGCCAGCAGCTTTTGGGGGGTTTCCTACGAGCAGTACTTC,CASSFWGVSYEQYF
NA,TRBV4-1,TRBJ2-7,TGCGCCAGCAGCCGGGAATACCGGGAGCAATCCTACGAGCAGTACTTC,CASSREYREQSYEQYF
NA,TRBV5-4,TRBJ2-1,TGTGCCAGCAGCTCTGGCGGGGACGTCCCAAATGAGCAGTTCTTC,CASSSGGDVPNEQFF
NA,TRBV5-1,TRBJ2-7,TGCGCCAGCAGCTTAATTCCTGGGGGAGGGGGCTACGAGCAGTACTTC,CASSLIPGGGGYEQYF
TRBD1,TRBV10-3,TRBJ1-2,TGTGCAACCTACAGGGGGGGAAGCGGGGATGGCTACACCTTC,CATYRGGSGDGYTF
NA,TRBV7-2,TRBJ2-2,TGTGCCAGCAGCTATTTGGGTGGTCTTGGCGGGGAGCTGTTTTTT,CASSYLGGLGGELFF
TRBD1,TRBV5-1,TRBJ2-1,TGCGCCAGCAGCGCCGGACCGGGACAGTACAATGAGCAGTTCTTC,CASSAGPGQYNEQFF